These 32 T cell receptor beta chains originate from one sample sequenced in a study of blood T cell repertoires in COVID-19. Method: immunoSEQ multiplex PCR; TCRdb's copy keeps in-frame clones and lacks some. The data contain some 98,000 clones, around four fifths of them singletons. What was sequenced was peripheral blood. Receptors originate from a man in his sixties or seventies with acute or convalescent COVID-19.

The rearrangement links TRBV5-1 to TRBJ2-5, with TRBD1 matching over 9 bases. After removal of 2 bases from V and 4 bases from J, the junction contained 3 bases not matched to a gene. Per germline, CDR1 SGHRS and CDR2 YFSETQ. The CDR3 is made up of 14 amino acids. This CDR3 is CASSFGTGLETQYF. CDR3 bases: TGCGCCAGCAGCTTCGGGACAGGGTTAGAGACCCAGTACTTC.

V gene TRBV28 combines with J gene TRBJ2-7; 8 bases map to TRBD2. The CDR3 has 15 amino acids. The trim removed 7 bases at V and 2 bases at J, leaving 10 bases unmatched. Looked up from germline, CDR1 is MDHEN and CDR2 is SYDVKM. CDR3: CASTPMAGGTYEQYF. In DNA form, the CDR3 reads TGTGCCAGCACCCCCATGGCGGGAGGAACCTACGAGCAGTACTTC.

The chain combines TRBV19 with TRBJ2-1; 7 nucleotides match TRBD2. The CDR3 is 16 residues long. V trimming: 10 bases; J trimming: 3 bases; junction bases outside the gene matches: 15. CDR1 is LNHDA, CDR2 SQIVND, per germline (reference sequence). Written as DNA, the CDR3 is TGTGCCACAAGAGGCGCGGGGGTTCCACTCTACAATGAGCAGTTCTTC. This codes for CATRGAGVPLYNEQFF.

The chain employs TRBV7-3 and TRBJ1-2; TRBD1 matches at 10 bases. V gave up 5 bases and J gave up 4 bases; unmatched junction bases: 10. From germline, CDR1 is SGHTA and CDR2 FQGTGA. There are 16 residues in the CDR3. CDR3 bases: TGTGCCAGCAGCCCACAAGCAGGGACAGGGGTCTATGGCTACACCTTC. Translating it yields CASSPQAGTGVYGYTF. The full variable domain, completed using reference TRBV7-3 and TRBJ1-2, is GAGVSQTPSNKVTEKGKYVELRCDPISGHTALYWYRQSLGQGPEFLIYFQGTGAADDSGLPNDRFFAVRPEGSVSTLKIQRTERGDSAVYLCASSPQAGTGVYGYTFGSGTRLTVV.

This clone was detected once. CDR3 sequence: CASPGGPVGELFF. The CDR3 DNA sequence: TGTGCCAGCCCGGGAGGGCCGGTCGGGGAGCTGTTTTTT. The chain employs TRBV28 and TRBJ2-2, with 8 bases lining up with TRBD2. This CDR3 contains 13 residues. V gave up 8 bases and J gave up 7 bases; unmatched junction bases: 6. Germline V gives CDR1 MDHEN, CDR2 SYDVKM. The full variable domain, with the rest looked up from reference TRBV28 and TRBJ2-2, is DVKVTQSSRYLVKRTGEKVFLECVQDMDHENMFWYRQDPGLGLRLIYFSYDVKMKEKGDIPEGYSVSREKKERFSLILESASTNQTSMYLCASPGGPVGELFFGEGSRLTVL.

The rearrangement links TRBV5-4 to TRBJ2-1, with 13 nucleotides matching TRBD2. Germline-derived CDR1 and CDR2 are SGHNT and YYREEE (reference sequence). After removal of 4 bases from V and 5 bases from J, the junction contained 3 bases not matched to a gene. This CDR3 spans 15 amino acids. CDR3 bases: TGTGCCAGCAGCCGAGGACTAGCGGGGGACAATGAGCAGTTCTTC. Translation gives CASSRGLAGDNEQFF.

This clone appeared a single time. The J gene is TRBJ1-2, the V gene TRBV30, with 10 bases that match TRBD1. Looked up from germline, CDR1 is GTSNPN and CDR2 is SVGIG (reference sequence). The CDR3 has 14 residues. V was clipped by 1 base and J by 12 bases; unmatched bases: 11. The CDR3 DNA reads as TGTGCCTGGAGTGCGACTTGGACAGGGGGAGGCAACACCTTC. It is translated as CAWSATWTGGGNTF. Full variable domain (rest looked up from reference TRBV30 and TRBJ1-2): SQTIHQWPATLVQPVGSPLSLECTVEGTSNPNLYWYRQAAGRGLQLLFYSVGIGQISSEVPQNLSASRPQDRQFILSSKKLLLSDSGFYLCAWSATWTGGGNTFGSGTRLTVV.

The J gene is TRBJ1-5, the V gene TRBV7-2; 8 bases fit TRBD1. The CDR3 spans 14 residues. J was trimmed by 4 bases and V by 1 base; bases with no gene match: 0. Looked up from germline, CDR1 is SGHTA and CDR2 is FQGNSA. The CDR3 sequence: CASSLGTGNQPQHF. The CDR3 nucleotides read TGTGCCAGCAGCTTAGGGACAGGGAATCAGCCCCAGCATTTT.

The rearrangement uses TRBV18 and TRBJ2-5, with 11 bases lining up with TRBD1. Germline CDR1 and CDR2: KGHSH and LQKENI. CDR3 size: 15 residues. V trimming: 3 bases; J trimming: 4 bases; junction bases outside the gene matches: 4. In nucleotides, the CDR3 is TGTGCCAGCTCACCGGGACAGGGGGGAATAGAGACCCAGTACTTC. Residues: CASSPGQGGIETQYF.

The V call is TRBV6-2 or TRBV6-3, the J call TRBJ2-2; 9 bases align to TRBD2. From germline, CDR1 is MNHEY and CDR2 SVGEGT. This CDR3 is built from 16 residues. The V and J ends lost 2 bases and 6 bases, in that order; junction bases with no gene match: 7. This chain's CDR3 is CASSYGGSGSPGELFF. CDR3 DNA: TGTGCCAGCAGTTACGGGGGTAGCGGGAGCCCCGGGGAGCTGTTTTTT.

This clone appeared a few times. V is TRBV5-8 and J is TRBJ1-4; TRBD1 agrees at 7 bases. The CDR3 sequence is 15 residues long. Germline CDR1 SGHTS, CDR2 YDEGEE. The trim removed 5 bases at V and 5 bases at J, leaving 9 bases unmatched. The CDR3 loop is CASSYSGTANEKLFF. DNA of the CDR3: TGTGCCAGCAGTTACTCCGGGACAGCAAATGAAAAACTGTTTTTT.

Only one count was recorded for this clone. The chain combines TRBV28 with TRBJ1-2; TRBD1 matches at 8 bases. Germline CDR1 MDHEN, CDR2 SYDVKM. The CDR3 length is 14 residues. Losses at the gene ends were 6 bases for V and 7 bases for J; bases not matched to a gene: 10. The CDR3 region has the DNA TGTGCCAGCAGGGCAGGGGGCAGCTATGGTGGCTACACCTTC. Encoded protein: CASRAGGSYGGYTF.

This clone was detected only once. CDR3 coding DNA: TGCGCCAGCCCTGGGGAGGAGATTAGCAATCAGCCCCAGCATTTT. Protein: CASPGEEISNQPQHF. The chain joins TRBV5-1 to TRBJ1-5; D unresolved. The CDR3 covers 15 residues. Germline lookup yields CDR1 SGHRS and CDR2 YFSETQ. The ends were cut back, 7 bases at V and 0 bases at J, with 14 bases in the middle.

The chain employs TRBV3-1 (or the pseudogene TRBV3-2) and TRBJ2-1, with D possibly matching TRBD2 (7 bases). The CDR3 is 17 amino acids. V lost 2 bases to trimming and J lost 3 bases, with 17 bases between them. CDR1 and CDR2 (germline): LGHDT, YNNKEL (reference sequence). CDR3 bases: TGTGCCAGCAGCCAAAAGTCTCGGGGGGCCTTCTACAATGAGCAGTTCTTC. Residues: CASSQKSRGAFYNEQFF.

This sequence joins TRBV11-2 and TRBJ1-6; no reliable D call. CDR1 and CDR2 from the germline V gene are SGHAT and FQNNGV. The CDR3 is made up of 12 amino acids. Trimming pared 4 bases from V and 7 bases from J, leaving 5 bases between. The CDR3 reads CASSSLNSPLHF. The CDR3 DNA is TGTGCCAGCAGCTCCTTAAATTCACCCCTCCACTTT.

The chain couples TRBV21-1 to TRBJ2-1; the D call in the table, TRBD1, was not verified against the DNA. TRBV21-1 is a pseudogene locus. There are 16 residues in the CDR3. The CDR3 loop is CASSKGRWTGDNEQFF. CDR3 bases: TGTGCCAGCAGCAAAGGGAGATGGACAGGGGACAATGAGCAGTTCTTC.

The chain combines TRBV6-5 with TRBJ2-3; maybe TRBD1 (6 bases). The V end lost 4 bases, the J end lost 1 base, and 15 bases lay between the germline ends. The CDR3 length is 16 residues. CDR1 MNHEY and CDR2 SVGAGI come from the germline V gene. The CDR3 here is CASSFNNRVGTDTQYF. Here the CDR3 DNA reads TGTGCCAGCAGTTTCAACAACAGGGTAGGCACAGATACGCAGTATTTT.

This clone appeared once. The J gene is TRBJ1-1, the V gene TRBV18, with TRBD1 matching over 8 bases. Per the germline V gene, CDR1 is KGHSH and CDR2 is LQKENI. This CDR3 has 15 amino acids. The J segment lost 1 base and the V segment lost 4 bases, leaving 5 bases of the junction unmatched. The CDR3 DNA follows: TGTGCCAGCTCACGCTCGACAGGGGAGAACACTGAAGCTTTCTTT. It translates to CASSRSTGENTEAFF.

V usage is TRBV30 and J usage is TRBJ2-7; 8 bases fit TRBD1. With 2 bases clipped from V and 1 base from J, the junction kept 10 bases outside the gene matches. The CDR3 length is 16 residues. Germline V gene data show CDR1 as GTSNPN and CDR2 as SVGIG (reference sequence). CDR3 coding DNA: TGTGCCTGGAGTCGGTTAGGAGACAGGGGTTCCTACGAGCAGTACTTC. Translated, it gives CAWSRLGDRGSYEQYF.

This chain joins TRBV9 and TRBJ1-2, with 9 bases that match TRBD1. The CDR3 is made up of 15 amino acids. In germline, CDR1 is SGDLS, CDR2 YYNGEE. The V gene end was trimmed by 0 bases and the J gene end by 5 bases; junction bases not matched to a gene: 5. The CDR3 DNA sequence: TGTGCCAGCAGCGTAGACGGACAGGGGTGGTATGGCTACACCTTC. Its protein product is CASSVDGQGWYGYTF.

This clone has just a few counts. The chain combines TRBV7-2 with TRBJ1-2; 10 nucleotides agree with TRBD1. The CDR3 is made up of 17 amino acids. Per the germline V gene, CDR1 is SGHTA and CDR2 is FQGNSA. V lost 5 bases, J lost 4 bases, and 13 bases stayed unmatched. CDR3 in amino acids: CASSPQATGGRGYGYTF. CDR3 DNA: TGTGCCAGCAGCCCCCAGGCGACAGGGGGCAGAGGCTATGGCTACACCTTC.

In this sample, this clone turned up once. The genes are TRBV3-1 (or the pseudogene TRBV3-2) and TRBJ2-6; TRBD1 is a possible D gene (6 bases). CDR3 size: 15 residues. V was clipped by 4 bases and J by 2 bases, with 9 bases between them. Germline loops: CDR1 LGHDT, CDR2 YNNKEL (reference sequence). CDR3 DNA sequence: TGTGCCAGCAGCCCTGGGGGCGCTGGGGCCAACGTCCTGACTTTC. Encoded protein: CASSPGGAGANVLTF.

The count of this clone is one. The J gene is TRBJ1-2, the V gene TRBV27; D possibly corresponds to TRBD1 (5 bases). The CDR3 runs to 13 residues. The V end was cut by 2 bases, the J end by 2 bases, with 6 bases between. The germline CDR1 and CDR2 sequences are MNHEY and SMNVEV (reference sequence). CDR3 nucleotide sequence: TGTGCCAGCAGTTTACGACAGAACTATGGCTACACCTTC. Its translation: CASSLRQNYGYTF.

The chain joins TRBV18 to TRBJ2-7, with 13 bases fitting TRBD2. The length of the CDR3 is 18 residues. V trimming: 4 bases; J trimming: 2 bases; junction bases outside the gene matches: 11. The germline CDR1 and CDR2 sequences are KGHSH and LQKENI. The CDR3 DNA is TGTGCCAGCTCACGGACTAGCGGGGGCCCGATTGCTGCCTACGAGCAGTACTTC. Protein: CASSRTSGGPIAAYEQYF.

The chain links TRBV7-8 to TRBJ1-5; D is uncertain. This CDR3 has 13 amino acids. Trimming took 3 bases from V and 8 from J, leaving 11 bases between them. Germline CDR1 and CDR2: SGHVS and FQNEAQ. Here the CDR3 reads CASSFAHGEPQHF. In DNA, the CDR3 is TGTGCCAGCAGCTTCGCCCACGGAGAGCCCCAGCATTTT. Filled out from reference TRBV7-8 and TRBJ1-5, the complete variable domain reads GAGVSQSPRYKVAKRGQDVALRCDPISGHVSLFWYQQALGQGPEFLTYFQNEAQLDKSGLPSDRFFAERPEGSVSTLKIQRTQQEDSAVYLCASSFAHGEPQHFGDGTRLSIL.

CDR3 nucleotide sequence: TGTGCCAGTAGTATAGATAGAGGGTCGAACACTGAAGCTTTCTTT. Amino acids: CASSIDRGSNTEAFF. This chain links TRBV19 with TRBJ1-1; D gene uncertain. This CDR3 is built from 15 residues. V gave up 0 bases and J gave up 1 base, with 9 bases separating them. Germline loops: CDR1 LNHDA, CDR2 SQIVND (reference sequence).

The chain uses TRBV6-1 and TRBJ2-1, with D possibly matching TRBD2 (7 bases). CDR3 length equals 16 residues. The germline gives CDR1 MNHNS, CDR2 SASEGT. The germline V and J ends were trimmed by 2 bases and 5 bases, with 16 bases remaining between them. The CDR3 DNA follows: TGTGCCAGCAGTGAATTGGGTGGGGGGGCCGACAATGAGCAGTTCTTC. Amino acid sequence: CASSELGGGADNEQFF.

The gene calls are TRBV7-2 and TRBJ1-5, with D perhaps TRBD1 (5 bases). This CDR3 has 14 amino acids. CDR1 and CDR2 (germline): SGHTA, FQGNSA. The V end was cut by 1 base, the J end by 6 bases, with 10 bases between. CDR3 region: CASSLEGLGQPQHF. CDR3 in DNA: TGTGCCAGCAGCTTAGAGGGGTTAGGTCAGCCCCAGCATTTT.

The rearrangement uses TRBV11-2 and TRBJ2-2, with 8 bases fitting TRBD1. CDR1 is SGHAT, CDR2 FQNNGV, per germline. V was pared by 4 bases and J by 4 bases, with 5 bases of the junction left unmatched. This CDR3 has 15 residues. This CDR3 reads CASSSQGVGTGELFF. DNA of the CDR3: TGTGCCAGCAGCTCACAGGGGGTAGGCACCGGGGAGCTGTTTTTT. Using reference TRBV11-2 and TRBJ2-2 for the parts outside the CDR3, the full variable domain is EAGVAQSPRYKIIEKRQSVAFWCNPISGHATLYWYQQILGQGPKLLIQFQNNGVVDDSQLPKDRFSAERLKGVDSTLKIQPAKLEDSAVYLCASSSQGVGTGELFFGEGSRLTVL.

V is TRBV19 and J is TRBJ1-5, with 12 bases that match TRBD1. Germline CDR1 reads LNHDA; CDR2 reads SQIVND (reference sequence). V lost 11 bases to trimming and J lost 0 bases; unmatched junction nucleotides: 14. The CDR3 covers 18 residues. CDR3 DNA: TGTGCCGTAGACGGCGGGACAGGGGGCTACTATAGCAATCAGCCCCAGCATTTT. Its protein is CAVDGGTGGYYSNQPQHF. The variable domain in full, with the rest retrieved from reference TRBV19 and TRBJ1-5, is DGGITQSPKYLFRKEGQNVTLSCEQNLNHDAMYWYRQDPGQGLRLIYYSQIVNDFQKGDIAEGYSVSREKKESFPLTVTSAQKNPTAFYLCAVDGGTGGYYSNQPQHFGDGTRLSIL.

The chain carries TRBV28 and TRBJ1-5; TRBD1 is a possible D gene (5 bases). The CDR3 consists of 16 residues. The V gene's germline CDR1 is MDHEN and CDR2 SYDVKM. Trimming left V 8 bases short and J 0 bases short, with 17 bases between. The chain's CDR3 is CASGGGGWDSNQPQHF. The CDR3, as DNA: TGTGCCAGCGGCGGGGGGGGTTGGGATAGCAATCAGCCCCAGCATTTT. Using reference TRBV28 and TRBJ1-5 for the parts outside the CDR3, the full variable domain is DVKVTQSSRYLVKRTGEKVFLECVQDMDHENMFWYRQDPGLGLRLIYFSYDVKMKEKGDIPEGYSVSREKKERFSLILESASTNQTSMYLCASGGGGWDSNQPQHFGDGTRLSIL.

The chain joins TRBV11-2 to TRBJ2-7; 8 bases align to TRBD1. CDR3 length: 18 residues. V shed 5 bases and J 4 bases; nucleotides not matched to a gene: 19. Germline V lookup: CDR1 SGHAT, CDR2 FQNNGV. This chain's CDR3 is CASSTSDAPGGRLYEQYF. CDR3 nucleotide sequence: TGTGCCAGCAGCACCTCCGATGCACCAGGGGGCAGGTTGTACGAGCAGTACTTC.